A single sample gave rise to the 27 T cell receptor beta chains below, sequenced in a study of human T cells and chemical hapten exposure. In TCRdb, the RACE reads were re-called with MiXCR into one record per CDR3 protein. The table shows 300,000 to 400,000 distinct CDR3 sequences, with around 7% occurring only once. Described time point: patch test 1, 2 weeks after DPC sensitization. Treatment in this sample: therapeutic diphenylcyclopropenone sensitization with weekly scalp DPC. The source was whole blood, collected in connection with sensitization to the hapten diphenylcyclopropenone (DPC). These TCRs come from a woman under 30 with alopecia areata. Some clones in this sample may be carry-over from other donors' samples.

This clonotype has a handful of counts. The chain is built from TRBV20-1 and TRBJ1-5; D uncertain. Looked up from germline, CDR1 is DFQATT and CDR2 is SNEGSKA (reference sequence). Trimming took 0 bases from V and 2 from J, leaving 11 bases between them. The CDR3 is made up of 15 amino acids. The CDR3: CSARDMEWGNQPQHF. CDR3 DNA: TGCAGTGCTAGAGATATGGAGTGGGGCAATCAGCCCCAGCATTTT.

This clonotype was counted many times. The chain employs TRBV2 and TRBJ2-2, with a possible D match to TRBD1 (5 bases). The ends were cut back, 6 bases at V and 7 bases at J, with 12 bases in the middle. Germline CDR1 reads SNHLY; CDR2 reads FYNNEI. The length of the CDR3 is 13 residues. CDR3: CASSPRVVGELFF. CDR3 nucleotides: TGTGCCAGCAGCCCCAGGGTAGTCGGGGAGCTGTTTTTT.

This clonotype was seen at least ten times. The rearrangement joins TRBV10-3 to TRBJ1-2; D not resolved. From germline, CDR1 is ENHRY and CDR2 SYGVKD. Trimming stripped 0 bases from V and 4 bases from J, with 9 bases between. The CDR3 spans 14 residues. In DNA, the CDR3 is TGTGCCATCAGTGAGTCGATGTCTTTCTATGGCTACACCTTC. Protein: CAISESMSFYGYTF.

The chain combines TRBV7-8 with TRBJ2-5, with D tentatively TRBD2 (6 bases). V shed 7 bases and J shed 2 bases, with 14 bases lying between them. This CDR3 is built from 14 residues. CDR1 is SGHVS, CDR2 FQNEAQ, per germline. CDR3 bases: TGTGCCAGCAACTTGCCCGGGGGACAAGAGACCCAGTACTTC. Amino acid sequence: CASNLPGGQETQYF. Full variable domain (remainder filled in from reference TRBV7-8 and TRBJ2-5): GAGVSQSPRYKVAKRGQDVALRCDPISGHVSLFWYQQALGQGPEFLTYFQNEAQLDKSGLPSDRFFAERPEGSVSTLKIQRTQQEDSAVYLCASNLPGGQETQYFGPGTRLLVL.

This clonotype was found a few times. The chain couples TRBV7-8 to TRBJ2-3; 11 bases fit TRBD2. Germline V lookup: CDR1 SGHVS, CDR2 FQNEAQ. The CDR3 loop spans 17 amino acids. Germline trimming cut 3 bases from V and 2 bases from J; bases unmatched to any gene: 7. As DNA, the CDR3 is TGTGCCAGCAGCTTTAGGACTAGCGGGCTTTTCACAGATACGCAGTATTTT. Its protein product is CASSFRTSGLFTDTQYF.

The V gene is TRBV7-9, the J gene TRBJ2-5; D is unclear. The germline V gene encodes CDR1 SEHNR and CDR2 FQNEAQ (reference sequence). The CDR3 consists of 12 residues. V lost 5 bases and J 5 bases, leaving 9 bases between the germline ends. The CDR3 region is CASSPNGETQYF. DNA of the CDR3: TGTGCCAGCAGCCCAAATGGGGAGACCCAGTACTTC.

In DNA form, the CDR3 reads TGCAGCGTTGAAGTCGGGACAGGGAAAAACATTCAGTACTTC. As protein: CSVEVGTGKNIQYF. The chain has TRBV29-1 and TRBJ2-4; 9 bases fit TRBD1. Germline V gene sequence: CDR1 SQVTM, CDR2 ANQGSEA. The ends lost 1 base at V and 4 bases at J; junction bases unmatched: 2. The CDR3 runs 14 residues. The complete variable domain, with remaining parts taken from reference TRBV29-1 and TRBJ2-4, reads SAVISQKPSRDICQRGTSLTIQCQVDSQVTMMFWYRQQPGQSLTLIATANQGSEATYESGFVIDKFPISRPNLTFSTLTVSNMSPEDSSIYLCSVEVGTGKNIQYFGAGTRLSVL.

The chain recombines TRBV25-1 with TRBJ2-3, with D perhaps TRBD2 (5 bases). The germline gives CDR1 MGHDK, CDR2 SYGVNS. With 3 bases removed from V and 2 bases from J, the gap between germline ends came to 15 bases. CDR3 length: 16 residues. CDR3 residues: CASSDSGGAFTDTQYF. The DNA of the CDR3 is TGTGCCAGCAGTGATTCAGGAGGAGCCTTCACAGATACGCAGTATTTT. Full variable domain (missing parts from reference TRBV25-1 and TRBJ2-3): EADIYQTPRYLVIGTGKKITLECSQTMGHDKMYWYQQDPGMELHLIHYSYGVNSTEKGDLSSESTVSRIRTEHFPLTLESARPSHTSQYLCASSDSGGAFTDTQYFGPGTRLTVL.

This clonotype was picked up a small number of times. A read error may produce the germline difference seen at one junction end. This chain uses TRBV7-7 with TRBJ2-2; D remains ambiguous. CDR1 and CDR2 from the germline V gene are SSHAT and FNYEAQ (reference sequence). The CDR3 extends over 16 amino acids. The DNA of the CDR3 is TGTGCTAGCAGCCGTAACGCGGTTCCGAACACCGGGGAGCTGTTTTTT. It codes for CASSRNAVPNTGELFF.

This clonotype has more than one count but fewer than ten. The rearrangement joins TRBV6-1 to TRBJ1-6; 8 bases map to TRBD1. The CDR3 spans 15 residues. Germline V CDR1 and CDR2: MNHNS, SASEGT. Unmatched junction bases numbered 7, after V lost 2 bases and J lost 10 bases. The CDR3 DNA is TGTGCCAGCAGTGAAATGGACAGGGTATGGTCACCCCTCCACTTT. Protein sequence: CASSEMDRVWSPLHF.

In DNA, the CDR3 is TGCGCCAGCAGCCAACTACAGAACACTGAAGCTTTCTTT. This gives the protein CASSQLQNTEAFF. This chain links TRBV5-1 with TRBJ1-1; D uncertain. This CDR3 contains 13 residues. The V gene lost 4 bases and the J gene lost 1 base, with 8 bases spanning the gap. Germline-derived CDR1 and CDR2 are SGHRS and YFSETQ. Together with reference TRBV5-1 and TRBJ1-1, the CDR3 gives the full variable domain: KAGVTQTPRYLIKTRGQQVTLSCSPISGHRSVSWYQQTPGQGLQFLFEYFSETQRNKGNFPGRFSGRQFSNSRSEMNVSTLELGDSALYLCASSQLQNTEAFFGQGTRLTVV.

V is TRBV20-1 and J is TRBJ1-6; D is unclear. Trimming removed 0 bases from V and 8 bases from J, with 11 bases in between. The length of the CDR3 is 14 residues. Per germline, CDR1 DFQATT and CDR2 SNEGSKA (reference sequence). DNA of the CDR3: TGCAGTGCTAGAGATTCGAAAAGTGATTCACCCCTCCACTTT. This translates into CSARDSKSDSPLHF.

There are many counts of this clonotype. This rearrangement joins TRBV9 to TRBJ2-3; 10 positions agree with TRBD2. This CDR3 comprises 18 residues. The germline CDR1 and CDR2 sequences are SGDLS and YYNGEE. V dropped 2 bases and J dropped 0; count of bases not matched to a gene: 9. CDR3 in DNA: TGTGCCAGCAGCGTCCTAGCGGGGGCCAGCCCTAGCACAGATACGCAGTATTTT. Its protein is CASSVLAGASPSTDTQYF.

This clonotype was counted a few times. The chain links TRBV5-4 to TRBJ1-1, with 7 bases aligning to TRBD1. The ends lost 3 bases at V and 5 bases at J; junction bases unmatched: 10. Germline-derived CDR1 and CDR2 are SGHNT and YYREEE (reference sequence). CDR3 size: 15 residues. CDR3 region: CASSSPGGSSTEAFF. For the CDR3, the DNA is TGTGCCAGCAGCTCCCCAGGGGGAAGTTCGACTGAAGCTTTCTTT.

This clonotype was seen many times. The chain is built from TRBV28 and TRBJ1-2; D remains ambiguous. Trimming took 3 bases from V and 2 from J, leaving 10 bases between them. Looked up from germline, CDR1 is MDHEN and CDR2 is SYDVKM. The CDR3 runs 14 residues. CDR3 protein: CASSFLGGNYGYTF. CDR3 nucleotides: TGTGCCAGCAGTTTTTTAGGAGGGAACTATGGCTACACCTTC.

This clonotype was counted a few times. This rearrangement joins TRBV6-1 to TRBJ1-1; 9 positions agree with TRBD1. The CDR3 length is 15 residues. The junction had 5 bases not matched to a gene; V was cut back by 1 base and J by 5 bases. Germline lookup yields CDR1 MNHNS and CDR2 SASEGT. The CDR3 here is CASSEDRGRMTEAFF. The CDR3 DNA is TGTGCCAGCAGTGAAGACAGGGGGCGAATGACTGAAGCTTTCTTT.

This clonotype was detected only a few times. The chain couples TRBV12-3 or TRBV12-4 to TRBJ2-3; no clear D. The CDR3 spans 16 residues. With 1 base removed from V and 0 bases from J, the gap between germline ends came to 11 bases. The CDR3 sequence: CASSLEIFGSTDTQYF. CDR3 sequence (DNA): TGTGCCAGCAGTTTAGAAATTTTTGGGAGCACAGATACGCAGTATTTT.

V usage is TRBV7-2 and J usage is TRBJ2-3, with 15 bases that match TRBD2. Germline CDR1 reads SGHTA; CDR2 reads FQGNSA. CDR3 length equals 17 residues. Trimming removed 4 bases from V and 4 bases from J; junction bases left unmatched: 6. The CDR3 DNA sequence: TGTGCCAGCAGCTCTGGACTAGCGGGGGGGCCTCCAGATACGCAGTATTTT. This gives the protein CASSSGLAGGPPDTQYF.

This clonotype showed up many times. The chain has TRBV4-1 and TRBJ2-7; 9 bases fit TRBD1. The CDR3 length is 13 residues. V shed 4 bases and J 5 bases; nucleotides not matched to a gene: 3. Germline V gene sequence: CDR1 MGHRA, CDR2 YSYEKL. CDR3 amino acids: CASSLRTGDEQYF. CDR3 DNA sequence: TGCGCCAGCAGCCTGAGGACAGGGGACGAGCAGTACTTC.

This sequence joins TRBV5-1 and TRBJ2-3; 10 bases are shared with TRBD2. CDR1 is SGHRS, CDR2 YFSETQ, per germline. V was pared by 1 base and J by 2 bases, with 10 bases of the junction left unmatched. The CDR3 length is 18 residues. In DNA, the CDR3 is TGCGCCAGCAGCTTGAGGCCTAGCGGGGGCCAACTCACAGATACGCAGTATTTT. It encodes CASSLRPSGGQLTDTQYF.

In this sample, this clonotype turned up a few times. CDR3 sequence reads: CASNVEGAVYEQYF. DNA for the CDR3: TGTGCCAGCAATGTTGAGGGGGCCGTATACGAGCAGTACTTC. The chain has TRBV6-1 and TRBJ2-7; 7 bases map to TRBD1. V trimming: 7 bases; J trimming: 4 bases; junction bases outside the gene matches: 10. The CDR3 is 14 amino acids. Germline CDR1 is MNHNS and CDR2 is SASEGT.

This clonotype was found a few times. CDR3 bases: TGTGCCAGCAGCTTAAACGACTGGGGGAACACTGAAGCTTTCTTT. This translates into CASSLNDWGNTEAFF. The rearrangement uses TRBV7-9 and TRBJ1-1; D gene unclear. Trimming removed 2 bases at V and 1 base at J, with 11 bases between. In germline, CDR1 is SEHNR, CDR2 FQNEAQ (reference sequence). The CDR3 totals 15 residues.

This clonotype was observed at least ten times. The rearrangement links TRBV7-2 to TRBJ1-5; 8 bases are shared with TRBD1. After removal of 3 bases from V and 6 bases from J, the junction contained 13 bases not matched to a gene. In germline, CDR1 is SGHTA, CDR2 FQGNSA. The CDR3 length is 17 residues. CDR3 in DNA: TGTGCCAGCAGCTTGGCATCCAGGGGGCTACTTGGTCAGCCCCAGCATTTT. Translation: CASSLASRGLLGQPQHF.

As DNA, the CDR3 is TGTGCCAGCAGTTACCTATTGACCGGGGAGCTGTTTTTT. It yields the protein CASSYLLTGELFF. The rearrangement links TRBV6-2 or TRBV6-3 to TRBJ2-2; unclear D gene. Trimming left V 2 bases short and J 5 bases short, with 6 bases between. CDR3 size: 13 residues. Germline CDR1 reads MNHEY; CDR2 reads SVGEGT.

Many counts were recorded for this clonotype. The V call is TRBV20-1, the J call TRBJ2-7; 12 bases match TRBD2. Germline assignment: CDR1 DFQATT and CDR2 SNEGSKA (reference sequence). Losses at the gene ends were 3 bases for V and 6 bases for J; bases not matched to a gene: 6. The CDR3 runs to 14 residues. The CDR3 here is CSASTTSGGSEQYF. CDR3 sequence (DNA): TGCAGTGCTAGCACCACTAGCGGGGGGAGCGAGCAGTACTTC.

This clonotype was detected only a few times. The rearrangement uses TRBV6-2 or TRBV6-3 and TRBJ2-5; the D gene is possibly TRBD2 (6 bases). V was shortened by 0 bases and J by 3 bases, with 11 bases between the two germline ends. The CDR3 has 15 residues. In germline, CDR1 is MNHEY, CDR2 SVGEGT. CDR3 nucleotide sequence: TGTGCCAGCAGTTACTCCCCGGGGGTCAAAGAGACCCAGTACTTC. Amino acids: CASSYSPGVKETQYF.

The J gene is TRBJ1-5, the V gene TRBV3-1; D uncertain. Looked up from germline, CDR1 is LGHDT and CDR2 is YNNKEL (reference sequence). The CDR3 loop spans 14 amino acids. Between the trimmed V and J ends, which lost 1 base and 9 bases, there was a span of 13 bases. The CDR3 protein is CASSQGGLQGPQHF. The CDR3 nucleotides are TGTGCCAGCAGCCAAGGCGGGCTTCAAGGGCCCCAGCATTTT. The full variable domain, completed using reference TRBV3-1 and TRBJ1-5, is DTAVSQTPKYLVTQMGNDKSIKCEQNLGHDTMYWYKQDSKKFLKIMFSYNNKELIINETVPNRFSPKSPDKAHLNLHINSLELGDSAVYFCASSQGGLQGPQHFGDGTRLSIL.